This T cell receptor (beta chain) was sequenced during a study of a mutant IDH1 vaccine in newly diagnosed glioma (dated by TCRdb to 2020 to 2023). About the full investigation: Patients were given eight vaccinations, in weeks 1, 3, 5, 7, 11, 15, 19 and 23, which matched visits V03 through V10. Vaccination started 4-6 weeks after radiotherapy alone, or was given together with temozolomide cycles in the groups whose treatment included chemotherapy. Before enrollment, patients had received standard therapy of radiotherapy alone, temozolomide alone, or radiochemotherapy with temozolomide; most received the combination. The roughly 34 treated patients were 62.5% male and around 40% female, with a mean age of approximately 40 years. Longitudinal TCRB deep sequencing was done for some 26 treated patients, wherever samples were available for exploratory analyses. Peripheral blood samples were drawn at six visits, namely V03 (baseline), V05, V07, V10, V12 and V13.

Findings and caveats that apply to the study as a whole: Pseudoprogression appeared unrelated to alterations in the top peripheral T cell clonotypes detected by TCRB sequencing. Availability determined which PBMC samples were chosen for TCRB deep sequencing. Immune responses induced by the vaccine were seen in roughly 95% of patients across multiple MHC alleles. According to the authors, sample limitations meant that analyses of patient blood samples could not be reproduced.

From its cysteine to its phenylalanine, the CDR3 spans 14 amino acids. Only CDR3 DNA remains: 42 bases, in frame from the first base. The germline V gene sets CDR1 to SGHTA and CDR2 to FQGNSA. Trimming accounts for 5 bases at V and 2 bases at J, while the number of junction bases matched to no gene is 3. Library creation used the immunoSEQ multiplex PCR assay. The hsTCRB Kit was used according to the manufacturer's protocol to amplify rearranged TCR beta chain sequences. An Illumina MiSeq was used to sequence the TCRB libraries. Concerning the study's data processing: Demultiplexing, trimming and gene mapping were performed with the kit vendor's proprietary platform. The table comes from immuneACCESS by way of TCRdb, which keeps in-frame sequences with V and J called. Part of the clones is missing from these tables; in studies checked, under half for an unresolved V gene and the rest for unknown reasons. D and trimming come from the DNA, and the V and J calls and clone size come from that table. Recorded for this sample are tens of thousands of clones; 81% of them occurred a single time. The ten largest clones capture approximately 8% of the sample.

Turning to this clone: The specificity of this receptor is unknown. Base qualities are missing; no much larger clone stands one base away.

Read against the paper, the sample's time point label means: week 23, last vaccination. A 20-mer mutant IDH1 peptide at 300 micrograms in Montanide made up each vaccine dose, which was injected subcutaneously together with topical imiquimod. The donors had newly diagnosed IDH1-mutant astrocytomas of WHO grade 3 or 4 that showed loss of nuclear ATRX. The samples were drawn from NOA16, a multicentre, single-arm, open-label phase I trial in Germany that tested a mutant IDH1 peptide vaccine in humans for the first time. Genomic DNA for TCRB sequencing was extracted from EDTA blood using the DNeasy Blood and Tissue Kit.

The sample consisted of PBMCs, taken from a glioma patient whose treatment included an IDH1 peptide vaccine. The V gene is TRBV7-2 and the J gene is TRBJ2-7; TRBD1 fits 10 bases in the junction. This clonotype originated in a woman aged 40 to 50 with glioma. Some clones in this sample may be carry-over from other donors' samples. The CDR3 reads as follows: CASSKTGGPYEQYF. The DNA sequence is as follows: TGTGCCAGCAGCAAGACAGGGGGCCCCTACGAGCAGTACTTC.